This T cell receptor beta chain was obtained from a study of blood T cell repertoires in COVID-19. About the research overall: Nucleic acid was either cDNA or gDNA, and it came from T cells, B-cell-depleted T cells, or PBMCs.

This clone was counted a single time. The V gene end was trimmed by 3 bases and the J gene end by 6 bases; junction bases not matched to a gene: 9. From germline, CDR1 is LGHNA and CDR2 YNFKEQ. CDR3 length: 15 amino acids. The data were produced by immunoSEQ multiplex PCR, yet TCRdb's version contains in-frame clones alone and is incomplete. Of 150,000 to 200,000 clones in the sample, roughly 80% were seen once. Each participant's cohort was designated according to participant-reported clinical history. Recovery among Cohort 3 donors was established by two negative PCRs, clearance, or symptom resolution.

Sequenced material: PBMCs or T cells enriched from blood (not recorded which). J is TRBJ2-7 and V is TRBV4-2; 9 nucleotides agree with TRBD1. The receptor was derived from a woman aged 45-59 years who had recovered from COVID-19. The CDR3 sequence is CASSQEGQGFIEQYF. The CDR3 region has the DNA TGTGCCAGCAGCCAGGAGGGACAGGGATTCATCGAGCAGTACTTC.